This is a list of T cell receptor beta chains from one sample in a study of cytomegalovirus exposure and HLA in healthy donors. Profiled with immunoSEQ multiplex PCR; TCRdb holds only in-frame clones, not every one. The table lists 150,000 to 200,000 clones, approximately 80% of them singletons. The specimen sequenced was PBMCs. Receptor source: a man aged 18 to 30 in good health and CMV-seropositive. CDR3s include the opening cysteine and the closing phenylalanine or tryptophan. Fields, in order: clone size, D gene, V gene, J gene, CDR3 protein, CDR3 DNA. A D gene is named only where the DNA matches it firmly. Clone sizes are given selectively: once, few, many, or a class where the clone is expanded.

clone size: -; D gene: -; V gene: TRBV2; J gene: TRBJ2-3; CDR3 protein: CASSEGASGTDTQYF; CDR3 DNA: TGTGCCAGCAGTGAAGGTGCTAGCGGCACAGATACGCAGTATTTT
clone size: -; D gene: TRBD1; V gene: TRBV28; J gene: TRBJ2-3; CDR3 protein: CASSFGQVKADTQYF; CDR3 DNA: TGTGCCAGCAGCTTTGGACAGGTTAAGGCAGATACGCAGTATTTT
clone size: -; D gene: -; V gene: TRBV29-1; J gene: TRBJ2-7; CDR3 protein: CSVEDHRDEQYF; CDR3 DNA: TGCAGCGTTGAAGATCACAGGGACGAGCAGTACTTC
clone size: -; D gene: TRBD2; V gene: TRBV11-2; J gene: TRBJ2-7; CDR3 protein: CASSLEGTSYEQYF; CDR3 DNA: TGTGCCAGCAGCTTAGAAGGGACTAGCTACGAGCAGTACTTC
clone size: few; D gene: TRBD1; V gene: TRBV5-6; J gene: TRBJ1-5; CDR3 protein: CASSLVRTGNQPQHF; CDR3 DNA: TGTGCCAGCAGCTTGGTTCGGACAGGGAATCAGCCCCAGCATTTT
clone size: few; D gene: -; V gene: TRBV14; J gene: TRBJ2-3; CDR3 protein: CASSLLQGGTDTQYF; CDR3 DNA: TGTGCCAGCAGCCTCTTACAGGGAGGCACAGATACGCAGTATTTT
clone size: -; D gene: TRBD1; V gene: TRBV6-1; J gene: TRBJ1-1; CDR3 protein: CASGELTGLNTEAFF; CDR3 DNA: TGTGCCAGCGGGGAACTGACAGGGTTGAACACTGAAGCTTTCTTT
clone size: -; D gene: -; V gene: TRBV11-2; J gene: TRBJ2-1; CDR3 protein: CASSPQRSLYNEQFF; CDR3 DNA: TGTGCCAGCAGCCCGCAGCGGAGCCTCTACAATGAGCAGTTCTTC
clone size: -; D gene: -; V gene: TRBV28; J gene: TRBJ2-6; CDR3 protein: CASSPGGSGANVLTF; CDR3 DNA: TGTGCCAGCAGTCCTGGGGGGTCTGGGGCCAACGTCCTGACTTTC
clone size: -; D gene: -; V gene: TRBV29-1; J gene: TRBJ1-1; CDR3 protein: CSVPTGNTEAFF; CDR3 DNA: TGCAGCGTACCGACAGGGAACACTGAAGCTTTCTTT
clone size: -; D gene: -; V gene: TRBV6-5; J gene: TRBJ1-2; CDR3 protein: CASAPGRGRGYTF; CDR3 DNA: TGTGCCAGCGCCCCGGGGCGGGGCCGGGGCTACACCTTC
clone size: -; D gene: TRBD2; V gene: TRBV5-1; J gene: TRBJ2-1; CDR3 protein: CASSYDRTGRGEQFF; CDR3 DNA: TGCGCCAGCAGCTACGATCGGACTGGGCGGGGGGAGCAGTTCTTC
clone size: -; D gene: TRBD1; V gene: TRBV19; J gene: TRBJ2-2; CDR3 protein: CASSIGFGGTGRTGELFF; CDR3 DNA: TGTGCCAGTAGTATAGGGTTCGGGGGGACAGGGCGTACCGGGGAGCTGTTTTTT
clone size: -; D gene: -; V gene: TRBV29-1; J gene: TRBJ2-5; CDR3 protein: CSVEGVRETQYF; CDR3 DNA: TGCAGCGTCGAAGGAGTACGGGAGACCCAGTACTTC
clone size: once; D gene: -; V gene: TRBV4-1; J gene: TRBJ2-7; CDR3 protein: CASSQEPESYEQYF; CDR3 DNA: TGCGCCAGCAGTCAAGAACCAGAATCCTACGAGCAGTACTTC
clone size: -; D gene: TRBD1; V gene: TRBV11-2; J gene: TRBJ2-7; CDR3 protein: CASSSIRGPYEQYF; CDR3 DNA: TGTGCCAGCAGCTCCATCAGGGGGCCATACGAGCAGTACTTC
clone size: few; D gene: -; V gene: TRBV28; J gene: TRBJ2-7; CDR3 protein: CASSLSGADYEQYF; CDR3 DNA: TGTGCCAGCAGTTTATCAGGGGCGGACTACGAGCAGTACTTC
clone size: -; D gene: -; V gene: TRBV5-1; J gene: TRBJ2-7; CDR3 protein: CASSLFGSTYEQYF; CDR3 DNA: TGCGCCAGCAGCTTGTTCGGGTCCACCTACGAGCAGTACTTC
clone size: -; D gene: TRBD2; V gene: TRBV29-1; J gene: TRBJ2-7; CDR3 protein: CSVDLAGVEQYF; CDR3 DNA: TGCAGCGTTGACCTAGCGGGAGTCGAGCAGTACTTC
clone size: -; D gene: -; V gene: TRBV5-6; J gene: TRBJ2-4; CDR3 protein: CASSFPGRREENIQYF; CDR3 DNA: TGTGCCAGCAGCTTTCCGGGGAGGAGAGAGGAAAACATTCAGTACTTC
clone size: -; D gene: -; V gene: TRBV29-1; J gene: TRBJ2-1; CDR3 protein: CSVVELTLYNEQFF; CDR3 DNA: TGCAGCGTTGTTGAACTGACACTCTACAATGAGCAGTTCTTC
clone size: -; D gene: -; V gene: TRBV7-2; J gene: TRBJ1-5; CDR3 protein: CASSLEDRDNQPQHF; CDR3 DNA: TGTGCCAGCAGCTTAGAGGACAGAGACAATCAGCCCCAGCATTTT
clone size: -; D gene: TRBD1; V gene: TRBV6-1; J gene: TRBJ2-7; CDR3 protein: CASSSGTGSLYEQYF; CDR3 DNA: TGTGCCAGCAGTTCCGGGACAGGGAGTTTGTACGAGCAGTACTTC